This T cell receptor beta chain was recovered during a study of PD-L1 blockade in urothelial cancer. Study-wide context: About 85% of the roughly 30 patients comprised males who had bladder-origin urothelial cancer.

Peripheral blood mononuclear cells were collected from every patient before and during treatment, yielding between 1 and 8 samples per patient. The CDR3 consists of 16 residues. Germline V CDR1 and CDR2: SEHNR, FQNEAQ (reference sequence). V lost 1 base to trimming and J lost 1 base; unmatched junction nucleotides: 4. Assay: immunoSEQ multiplex PCR; the TCRdb copy retains only in-frame clones and omits some. The sample includes 30,000 to 40,000 clones, 75% to 95% of them seen just once. This TCR was recovered from a man between 65 and 79 years old with urothelial cancer. The chain carries TRBV7-9 and TRBJ1-1; the match to TRBD1 covers 9 bases. The starting material was PBMCs, obtained around atezolizumab (anti-PD-L1) treatment. The CDR3 DNA reads as TGTGCCAGCAGCTTAGGAGGGGGACAGGGGAACACTGAAGCTTTCTTT. Its translation is CASSLGGGQGNTEAFF.